This note documents a single TCR beta chain sequence. The sample originates from a study of monozygotic twins with inflammatory bowel disease. From germline, CDR1 is MGHRA and CDR2 YSYEKL. The CDR3 contains 15 residues. Reprocessing the 5' RACE reads, TCRdb reports a single entry for every CDR3 protein and omits DNA. This sample's table reports about 140,000 distinct CDR3 sequences. Unsorted whole blood yielded the total RNA, with T cells left unselected. The sample was blood. The clonotype originates from a human donor with ulcerative colitis or Crohn's disease, or a healthy co-twin of an affected twin (not recorded which). The chain couples TRBV4-1 to TRBJ1-2; TCRdb's D call, TRBD1, is unchecked because there is no DNA. The CDR3 is CASSHDDRNYYGYTF.